This record looks at one T cell receptor (beta chain) sequence and its context. Its antigen is currently unknown. These data are taken from a study of cytomegalovirus exposure and HLA in healthy donors. The CDR3 totals 13 residues. V lost 5 bases and J 8 bases, leaving 15 bases between the germline ends. CDR1 is PRHDT, CDR2 FYEKMQ, per germline (reference sequence). The PCR contained 60 Vbeta and 13 Jbeta primers. The assay was immunoSEQ multiplex PCR, and TCRdb's table has in-frame clones only and misses some. The sample carries more than 100,000 clones, approximately 78% recorded once. Findings and caveats of the study: In a later analysis, TCR beta V- and J-gene trimming showed a link to a missense DCLRE1C variant. Only CMV serostatus was available as immune exposure information.

Sequenced: PBMCs. This chain uses TRBV13 with TRBJ1-1; D is ambiguous. The sequence was obtained from a woman aged 50 to 65 in good health and CMV-seropositive. The CDR3: CASSPQNRVEAFF. For the CDR3, the DNA is TGTGCCAGCAGCCCTCAAAATCGGGTCGAAGCTTTCTTT.